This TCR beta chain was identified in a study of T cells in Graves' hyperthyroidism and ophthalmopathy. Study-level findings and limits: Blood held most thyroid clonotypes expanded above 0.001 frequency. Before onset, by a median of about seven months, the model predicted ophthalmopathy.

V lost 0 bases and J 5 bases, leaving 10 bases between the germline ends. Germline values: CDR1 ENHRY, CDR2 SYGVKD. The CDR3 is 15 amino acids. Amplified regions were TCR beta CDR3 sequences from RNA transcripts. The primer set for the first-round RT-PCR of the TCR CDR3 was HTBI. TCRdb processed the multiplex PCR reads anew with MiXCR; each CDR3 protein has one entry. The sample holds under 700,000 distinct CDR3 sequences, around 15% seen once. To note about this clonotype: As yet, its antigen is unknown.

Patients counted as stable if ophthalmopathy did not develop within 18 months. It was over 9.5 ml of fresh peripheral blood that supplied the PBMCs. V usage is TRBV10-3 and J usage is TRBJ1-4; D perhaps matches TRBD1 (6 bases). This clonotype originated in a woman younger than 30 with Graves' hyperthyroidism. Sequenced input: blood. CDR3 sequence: CAISESRGLNEKLFF. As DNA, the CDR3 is TGTGCCATCAGTGAGTCGCGGGGGCTGAATGAAAAACTGTTTTTT.